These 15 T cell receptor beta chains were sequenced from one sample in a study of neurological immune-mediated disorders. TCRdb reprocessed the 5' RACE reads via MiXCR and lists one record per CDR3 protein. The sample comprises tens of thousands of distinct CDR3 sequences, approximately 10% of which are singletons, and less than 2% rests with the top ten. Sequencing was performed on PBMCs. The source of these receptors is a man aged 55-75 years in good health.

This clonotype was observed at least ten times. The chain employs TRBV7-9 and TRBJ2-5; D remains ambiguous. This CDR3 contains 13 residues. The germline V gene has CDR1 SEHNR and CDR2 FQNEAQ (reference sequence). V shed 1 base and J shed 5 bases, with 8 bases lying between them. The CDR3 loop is CASSLVPGETQYF. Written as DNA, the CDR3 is TGTGCCAGCAGCTTAGTCCCGGGCGAGACCCAGTACTTC. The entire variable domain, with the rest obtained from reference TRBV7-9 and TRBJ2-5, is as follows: DTGVSQNPRHKITKRGQNVTFRCDPISEHNRLYWYRQTLGQGPEFLTYFQNEAQLEKSRLLSDRFSAERPKGSFSTLEIQRTEQGDSAMYLCASSLVPGETQYFGPGTRLLVL.

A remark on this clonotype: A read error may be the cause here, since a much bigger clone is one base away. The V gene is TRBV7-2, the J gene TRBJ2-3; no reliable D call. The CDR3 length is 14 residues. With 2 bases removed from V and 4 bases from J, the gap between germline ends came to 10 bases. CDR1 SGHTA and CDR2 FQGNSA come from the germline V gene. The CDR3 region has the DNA TGTGCCAGCAGCTTACAGGCCTTCCCAGATACGCAGTATTTT. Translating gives CASSLQAFPDTQYF.

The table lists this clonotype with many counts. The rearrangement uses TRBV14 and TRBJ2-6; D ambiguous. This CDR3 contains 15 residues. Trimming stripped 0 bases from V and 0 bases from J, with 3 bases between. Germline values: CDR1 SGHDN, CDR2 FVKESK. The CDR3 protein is CASSQDGSGANVLTF. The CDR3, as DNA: TGTGCCAGCAGCCAAGACGGCTCTGGGGCCAACGTCCTGACTTTC.

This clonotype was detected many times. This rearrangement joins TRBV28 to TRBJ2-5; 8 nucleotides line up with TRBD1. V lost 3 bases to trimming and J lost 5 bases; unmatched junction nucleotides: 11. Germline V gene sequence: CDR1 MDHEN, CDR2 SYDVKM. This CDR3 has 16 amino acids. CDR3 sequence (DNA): TGTGCCAGCAGTTTTGCTACACAGGGGGTGGGGGAGACCCAGTACTTC. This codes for CASSFATQGVGETQYF. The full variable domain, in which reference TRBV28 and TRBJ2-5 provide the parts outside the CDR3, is DVKVTQSSRYLVKRTGEKVFLECVQDMDHENMFWYRQDPGLGLRLIYFSYDVKMKEKGDIPEGYSVSREKKERFSLILESASTNQTSMYLCASSFATQGVGETQYFGPGTRLLVL.

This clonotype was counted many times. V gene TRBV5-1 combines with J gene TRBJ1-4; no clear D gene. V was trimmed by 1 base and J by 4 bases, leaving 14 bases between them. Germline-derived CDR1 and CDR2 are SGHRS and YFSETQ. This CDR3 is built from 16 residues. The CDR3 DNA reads TGCGCCAGCAGCTTGCGGCTAGGCGGGAATAATGAAAAACTGTTTTTT. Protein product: CASSLRLGGNNEKLFF. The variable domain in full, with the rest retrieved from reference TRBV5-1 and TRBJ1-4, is KAGVTQTPRYLIKTRGQQVTLSCSPISGHRSVSWYQQTPGQGLQFLFEYFSETQRNKGNFPGRFSGRQFSNSRSEMNVSTLELGDSALYLCASSLRLGGNNEKLFFGSGTQLSVL.

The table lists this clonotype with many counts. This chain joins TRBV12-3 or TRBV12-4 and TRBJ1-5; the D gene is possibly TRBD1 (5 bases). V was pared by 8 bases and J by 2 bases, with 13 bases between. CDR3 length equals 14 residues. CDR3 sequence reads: CASRPSGGNQPQHF. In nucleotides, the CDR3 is TGTGCCAGCCGCCCCTCGGGGGGCAATCAGCCCCAGCATTTT.

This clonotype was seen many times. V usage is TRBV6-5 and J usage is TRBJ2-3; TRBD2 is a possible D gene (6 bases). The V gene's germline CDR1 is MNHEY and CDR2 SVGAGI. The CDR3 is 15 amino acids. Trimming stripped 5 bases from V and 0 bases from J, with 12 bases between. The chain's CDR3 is CASSRAGFSTDTQYF. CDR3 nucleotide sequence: TGTGCCAGCAGTCGGGCGGGATTTAGCACAGATACGCAGTATTTT.

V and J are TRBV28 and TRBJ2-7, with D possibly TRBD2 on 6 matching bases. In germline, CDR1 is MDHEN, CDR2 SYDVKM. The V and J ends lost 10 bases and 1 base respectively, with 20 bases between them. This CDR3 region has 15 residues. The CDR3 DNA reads TGTGCCACCCTTGGAGGGTCGATGAGTTCCTACGAGCAGTACTTC. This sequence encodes CATLGGSMSSYEQYF.

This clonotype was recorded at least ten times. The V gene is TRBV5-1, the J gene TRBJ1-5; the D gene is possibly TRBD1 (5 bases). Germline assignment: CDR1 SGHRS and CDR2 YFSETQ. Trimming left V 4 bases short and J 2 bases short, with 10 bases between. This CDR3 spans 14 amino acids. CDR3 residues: CASSRGTGNQPQHF. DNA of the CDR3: TGCGCCAGCAGCCGAGGGACTGGCAATCAGCCCCAGCATTTT.

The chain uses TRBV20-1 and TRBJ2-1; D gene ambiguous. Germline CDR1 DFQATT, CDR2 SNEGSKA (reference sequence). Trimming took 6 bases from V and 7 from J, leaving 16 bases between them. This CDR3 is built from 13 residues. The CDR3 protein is CSAHRPRANEQFF. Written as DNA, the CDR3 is TGCAGTGCCCATCGGCCCCGGGCGAATGAGCAGTTCTTC.

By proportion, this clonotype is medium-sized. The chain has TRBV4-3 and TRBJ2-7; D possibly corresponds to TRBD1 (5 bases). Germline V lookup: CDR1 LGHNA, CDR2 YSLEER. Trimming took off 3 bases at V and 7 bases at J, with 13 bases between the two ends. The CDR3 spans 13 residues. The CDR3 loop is CASSQRIGEEQYF. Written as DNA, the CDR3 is TGCGCCAGCAGCCAGAGAATAGGGGAAGAGCAGTACTTC.

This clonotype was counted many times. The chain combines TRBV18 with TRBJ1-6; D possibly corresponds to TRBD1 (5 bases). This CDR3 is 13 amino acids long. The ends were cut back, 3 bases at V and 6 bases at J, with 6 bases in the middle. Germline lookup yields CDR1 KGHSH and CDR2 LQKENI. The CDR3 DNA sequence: TGTGCCAGCTCACCTGACAGTAATTCACCCCTCCACTTT. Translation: CASSPDSNSPLHF.

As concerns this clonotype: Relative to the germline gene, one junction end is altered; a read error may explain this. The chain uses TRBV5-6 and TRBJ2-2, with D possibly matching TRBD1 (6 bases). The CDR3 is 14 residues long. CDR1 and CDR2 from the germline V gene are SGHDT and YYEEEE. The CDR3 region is CASSWGQDTGELSF. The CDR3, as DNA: TGTGCCAGCAGCTGGGGGCAGGACACCGGGGAGCTGTCTTTT.

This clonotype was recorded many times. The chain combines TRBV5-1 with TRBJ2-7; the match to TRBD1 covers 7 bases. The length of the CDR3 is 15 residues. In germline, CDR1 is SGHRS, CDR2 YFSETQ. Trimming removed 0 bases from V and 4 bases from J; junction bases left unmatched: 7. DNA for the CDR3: TGCGCCAGCAGCTTGGTCCCAAGGGGGCCTTACGAGCAGTACTTC. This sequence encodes CASSLVPRGPYEQYF.

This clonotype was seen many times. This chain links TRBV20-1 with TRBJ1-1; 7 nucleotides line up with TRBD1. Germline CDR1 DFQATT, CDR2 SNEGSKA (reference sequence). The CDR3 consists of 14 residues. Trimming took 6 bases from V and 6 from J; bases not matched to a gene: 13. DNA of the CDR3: TGCAGTGCCGGGTCCCCAGGGGGGTATCCTGAAGCTTTCTTT. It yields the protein CSAGSPGGYPEAFF.